This T cell receptor (beta chain) derives from a study of PD-1 blockade in classical Hodgkin lymphoma (TCRdb year 2020). With regard to the full study: The study used CyTOF and TCR beta sequencing to define a peripheral blood immune signature of response to PD-1 blockade in classical Hodgkin lymphoma. The paper's findings and limits, for the study overall: Newly diagnosed patients were reported to have lower baseline TCR diversity than healthy donors, and relapsed/refractory patients were reported to have lower baseline TCR diversity still. The study was limited to a single clinical trial cohort, and causes of repertoire differences, possibly disease activity or prior therapy, remained undefined.

The CDR3 sequence holds 13 residues, the cysteine and phenylalanine included. Only CDR3 DNA is held: 39 bases, read in frame from base 1. Trimming takes 5 bases from V and 6 bases from J, and the germline ends sit 14 bases apart. Via the germline V gene, CDR1 is MNHGY and CDR2 SAAAGT. This specimen's time point label, interpreted: newly diagnosed, previously untreated cHL patient sample. PBMCs from patients with newly diagnosed, previously untreated classical Hodgkin lymphoma were sequenced as a comparison group for the relapsed/refractory trial patients. After peripheral blood was drawn into 8 mL Vacutainer Cell Preparation Tubes, PBMCs were isolated by centrifugation and then cryopreserved. Genomic DNA was isolated using the Qiagen DNeasy kit from unsorted PBMCs as well as from negatively selected CD4+ and CD8+ fractions. TCR beta CDR3 regions were amplified by immunoSEQ multiplex PCR using primers annealing to V and J segments. A synthetic immune receptor repertoire was used to minimize amplification bias, and any remaining bias was removed computationally after sequencing. In the authors' own workflow: Repertoire diversity was quantified as the Shannon entropy index using custom Python scripts. Unsorted, CD4+ and CD8+ repertoires were analyzed separately, except in combined analyses where CD4+ and CD8+ sequences were merged in silico. Imported from immuneACCESS, the table was reduced by TCRdb to in-frame sequences with V and J called. These copies leave out some clones; in studies compared against another copy, an unresolved V gene accounts for under half, and the cause of the remainder is not known. Clone size and V and J calls were adopted from that table, with D and trimming inferred from the DNA. For this sample the table gives 20,000 to 25,000 clones, of which roughly 94% were detected only once. 4.5% to 6% of the sample rests with the top ten.

This clone was counted once. Its antigen specificity is not known. No much larger clone is present one base from it, and per-base qualities are unavailable. This receptor was obtained from a human donor with classical Hodgkin lymphoma. The chain is made from TRBV6-8 and TRBJ2-7, with the identity of the D gene unclear. The specimen was peripheral blood mononuclear cells (PBMCs). The CDR3 protein is CASSIGPWGEQYF. DNA sequence: TGTGCCAGCAGTATTGGACCGTGGGGCGAGCAGTACTTC.